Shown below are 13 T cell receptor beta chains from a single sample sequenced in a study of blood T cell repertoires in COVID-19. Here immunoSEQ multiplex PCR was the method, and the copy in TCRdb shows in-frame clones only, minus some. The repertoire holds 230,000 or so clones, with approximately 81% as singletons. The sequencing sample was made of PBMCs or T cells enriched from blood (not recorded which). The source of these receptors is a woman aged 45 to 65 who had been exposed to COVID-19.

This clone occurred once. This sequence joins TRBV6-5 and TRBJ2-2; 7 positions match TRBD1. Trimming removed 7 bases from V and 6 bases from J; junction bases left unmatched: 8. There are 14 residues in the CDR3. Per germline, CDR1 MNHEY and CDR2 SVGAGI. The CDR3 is CASTRQGGAGELFF. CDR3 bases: TGTGCCAGCACCCGACAGGGTGGGGCCGGGGAGCTGTTTTTT.

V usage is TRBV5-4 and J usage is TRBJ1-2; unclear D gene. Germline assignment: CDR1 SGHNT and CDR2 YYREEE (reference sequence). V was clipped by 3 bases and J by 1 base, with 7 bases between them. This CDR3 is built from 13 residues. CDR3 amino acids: CASSSASNYGYTF. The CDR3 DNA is TGTGCCAGCAGCTCTGCGAGTAACTATGGCTACACCTTC.

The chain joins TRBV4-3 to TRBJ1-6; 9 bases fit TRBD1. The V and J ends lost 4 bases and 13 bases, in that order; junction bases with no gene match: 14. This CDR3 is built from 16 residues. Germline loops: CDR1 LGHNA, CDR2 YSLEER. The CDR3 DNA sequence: TGCGCCAGCAGCCTGAGACCGGGACAGGGTGAGGAGCCCCTCCACTTT. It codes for CASSLRPGQGEEPLHF.

The CDR3 is CASSRGTEYYEQYF. CDR3 nucleotide sequence: TGTGCCAGCAGCAGGGGGACAGAGTACTACGAGCAGTACTTC. The chain links TRBV21-1 to TRBJ2-7; the tabulated D call, TRBD1, remains unverified against the DNA. TRBV21-1 is flagged as a pseudogene. This CDR3 comprises 14 residues.

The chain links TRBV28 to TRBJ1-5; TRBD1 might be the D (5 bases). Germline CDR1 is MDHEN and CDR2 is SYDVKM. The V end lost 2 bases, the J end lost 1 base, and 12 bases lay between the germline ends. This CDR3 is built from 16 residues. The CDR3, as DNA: TGTGCCAGCAGTTTAGGCGGGGACGCGAGCAATCAGCCCCAGCATTTT. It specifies CASSLGGDASNQPQHF.

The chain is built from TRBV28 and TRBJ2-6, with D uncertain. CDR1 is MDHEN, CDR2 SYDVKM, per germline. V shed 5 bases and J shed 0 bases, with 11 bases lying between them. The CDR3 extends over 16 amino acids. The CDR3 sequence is CASSGEQYSGANVLTF. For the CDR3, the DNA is TGTGCCAGCAGTGGTGAACAGTACTCTGGGGCCAACGTCCTGACTTTC.

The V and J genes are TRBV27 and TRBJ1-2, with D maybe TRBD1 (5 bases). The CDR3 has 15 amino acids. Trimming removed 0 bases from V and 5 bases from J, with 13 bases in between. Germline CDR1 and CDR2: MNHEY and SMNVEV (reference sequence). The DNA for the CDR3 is TGTGCCAGCAGTTTATCGTGGGGCCATGATTATGGCTACACCTTC. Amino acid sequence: CASSLSWGHDYGYTF.

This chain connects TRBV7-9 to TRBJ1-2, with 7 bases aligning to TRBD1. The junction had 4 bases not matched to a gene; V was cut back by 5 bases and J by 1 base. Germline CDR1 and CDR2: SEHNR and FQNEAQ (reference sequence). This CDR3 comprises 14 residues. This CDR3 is CASSNRDSNYGYTF. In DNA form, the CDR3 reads TGTGCCAGCAGCAACCGGGACAGTAACTATGGCTACACCTTC.

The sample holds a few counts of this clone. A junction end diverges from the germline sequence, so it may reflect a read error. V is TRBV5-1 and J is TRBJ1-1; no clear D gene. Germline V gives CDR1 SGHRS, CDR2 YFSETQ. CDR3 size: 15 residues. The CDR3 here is CASNLDGRRNTEAFF. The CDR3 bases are TGCGCCAGCAACTTGGATGGGAGGCGGAACACTGAAGCTTTCTTT.

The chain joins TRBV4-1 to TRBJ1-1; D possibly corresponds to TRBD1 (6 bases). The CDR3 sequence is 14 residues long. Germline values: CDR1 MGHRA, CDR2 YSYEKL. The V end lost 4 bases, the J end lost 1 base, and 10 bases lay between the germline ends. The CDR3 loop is CASSLRQENTEAFF. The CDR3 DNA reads TGCGCCAGCAGCCTTCGACAGGAGAACACTGAAGCTTTCTTT.

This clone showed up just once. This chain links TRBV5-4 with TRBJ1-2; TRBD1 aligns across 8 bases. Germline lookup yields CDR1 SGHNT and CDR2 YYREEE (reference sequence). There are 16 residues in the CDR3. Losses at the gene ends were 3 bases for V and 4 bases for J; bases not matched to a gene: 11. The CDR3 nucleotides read TGTGCCAGCAGCTCGGGGGCGGGGACAGGCGGCTATGGCTACACCTTC. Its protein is CASSSGAGTGGYGYTF.

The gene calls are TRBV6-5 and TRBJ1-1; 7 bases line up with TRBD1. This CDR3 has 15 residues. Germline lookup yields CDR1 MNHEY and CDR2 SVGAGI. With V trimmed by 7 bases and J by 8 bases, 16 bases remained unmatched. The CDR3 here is CASNLEQGRFREAFF. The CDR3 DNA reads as TGTGCCAGCAATCTTGAACAGGGGAGATTTCGGGAAGCTTTCTTT.

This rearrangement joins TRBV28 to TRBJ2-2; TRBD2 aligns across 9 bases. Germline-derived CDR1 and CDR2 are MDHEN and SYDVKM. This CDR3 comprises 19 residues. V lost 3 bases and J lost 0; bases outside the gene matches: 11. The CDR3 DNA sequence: TGTGCCAGCAGTTTTATCAGGACTAGCGTCTCTCCGAACACCGGGGAGCTGTTTTTT. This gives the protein CASSFIRTSVSPNTGELFF.